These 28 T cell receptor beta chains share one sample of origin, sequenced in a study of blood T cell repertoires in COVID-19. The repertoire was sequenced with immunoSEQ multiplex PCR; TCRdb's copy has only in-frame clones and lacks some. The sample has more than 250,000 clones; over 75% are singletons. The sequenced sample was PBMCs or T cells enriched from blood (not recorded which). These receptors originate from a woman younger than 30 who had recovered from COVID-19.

CDR3 sequence reads: CASSPSGTGGRYEKLFF. For the CDR3, the DNA is TGCGCCAGCAGCCCATCCGGGACAGGGGGGAGGTATGAAAAACTGTTTTTT. J is TRBJ1-4 and V is TRBV5-1; 11 nucleotides match TRBD1. The CDR3 is made up of 17 amino acids. Germline trimming cut 4 bases from V and 6 bases from J; bases unmatched to any gene: 11. The germline CDR1 and CDR2 sequences are SGHRS and YFSETQ.

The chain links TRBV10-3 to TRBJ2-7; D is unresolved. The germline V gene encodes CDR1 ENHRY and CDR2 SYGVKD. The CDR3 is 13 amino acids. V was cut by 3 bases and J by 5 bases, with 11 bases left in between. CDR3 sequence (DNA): TGTGCCATCAGTGAACGACAAATCGACGAGCAGTACTTC. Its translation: CAISERQIDEQYF.

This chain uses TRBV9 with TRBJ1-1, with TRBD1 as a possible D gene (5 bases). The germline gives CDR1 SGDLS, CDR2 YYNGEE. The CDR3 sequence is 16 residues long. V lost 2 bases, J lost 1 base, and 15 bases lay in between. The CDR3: CASSVEPGLGNTEAFF. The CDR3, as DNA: TGTGCCAGCAGCGTCGAGCCGGGACTTGGGAACACTGAAGCTTTCTTT.

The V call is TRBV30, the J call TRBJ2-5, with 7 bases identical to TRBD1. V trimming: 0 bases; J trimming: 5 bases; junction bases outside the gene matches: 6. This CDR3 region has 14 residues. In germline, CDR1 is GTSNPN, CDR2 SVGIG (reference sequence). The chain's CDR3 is CAWSVVGGWETQYF. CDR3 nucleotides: TGTGCCTGGAGTGTAGTAGGGGGCTGGGAGACCCAGTACTTC.

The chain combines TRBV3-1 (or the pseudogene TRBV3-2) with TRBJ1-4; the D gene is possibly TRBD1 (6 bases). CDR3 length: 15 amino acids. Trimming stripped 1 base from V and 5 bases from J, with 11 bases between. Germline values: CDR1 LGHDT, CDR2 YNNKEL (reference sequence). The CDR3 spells CASSQAGGANEKLFF. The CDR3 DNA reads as TGTGCCAGCAGCCAAGCTGGGGGGGCCAATGAAAAACTGTTTTTT.

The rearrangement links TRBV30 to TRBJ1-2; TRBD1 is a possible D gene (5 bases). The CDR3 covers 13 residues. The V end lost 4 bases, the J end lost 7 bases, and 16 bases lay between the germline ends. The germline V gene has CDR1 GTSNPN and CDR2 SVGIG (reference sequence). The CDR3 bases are TGTGCCTGGACCCGGGTGACAGCGGGTGGCTACACCTTC. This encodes CAWTRVTAGGYTF.

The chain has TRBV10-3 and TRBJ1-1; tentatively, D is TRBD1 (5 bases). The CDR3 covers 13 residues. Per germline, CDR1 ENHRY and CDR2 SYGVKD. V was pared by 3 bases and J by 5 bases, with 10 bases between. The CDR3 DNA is TGTGCCATCAGTGATAAGGGGAGGACTGAAGCTTTCTTT. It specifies CAISDKGRTEAFF.

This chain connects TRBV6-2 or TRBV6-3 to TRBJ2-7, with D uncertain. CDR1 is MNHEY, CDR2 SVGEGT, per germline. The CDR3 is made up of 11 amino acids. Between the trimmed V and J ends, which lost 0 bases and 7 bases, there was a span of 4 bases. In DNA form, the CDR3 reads TGTGCCAGCAGTTACTCGAGAGAGCAGTACTTC. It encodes CASSYSREQYF.

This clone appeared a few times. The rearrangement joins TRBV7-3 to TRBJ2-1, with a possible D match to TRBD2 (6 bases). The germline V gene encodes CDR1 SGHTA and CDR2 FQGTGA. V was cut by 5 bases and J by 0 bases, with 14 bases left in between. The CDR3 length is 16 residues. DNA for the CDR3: TGTGCCAGCAGCCGAAACGGGGGAAGCTCCTACAATGAGCAGTTCTTC. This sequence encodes CASSRNGGSSYNEQFF.

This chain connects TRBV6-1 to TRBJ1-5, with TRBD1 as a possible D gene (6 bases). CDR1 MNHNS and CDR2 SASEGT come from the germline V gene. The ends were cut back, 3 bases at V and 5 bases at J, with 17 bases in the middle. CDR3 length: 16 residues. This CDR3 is CASSEFAGVGDQPQHF. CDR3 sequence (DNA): TGTGCCAGCAGTGAGTTTGCAGGGGTCGGCGATCAGCCCCAGCATTTT.

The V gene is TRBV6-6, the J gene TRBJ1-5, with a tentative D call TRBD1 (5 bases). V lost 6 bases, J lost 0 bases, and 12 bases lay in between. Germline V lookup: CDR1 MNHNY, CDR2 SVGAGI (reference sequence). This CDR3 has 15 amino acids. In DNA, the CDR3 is TGTGCCAGCAGCTTCCGGGGGAGTAGCAATCAGCCCCAGCATTTT. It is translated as CASSFRGSSNQPQHF.

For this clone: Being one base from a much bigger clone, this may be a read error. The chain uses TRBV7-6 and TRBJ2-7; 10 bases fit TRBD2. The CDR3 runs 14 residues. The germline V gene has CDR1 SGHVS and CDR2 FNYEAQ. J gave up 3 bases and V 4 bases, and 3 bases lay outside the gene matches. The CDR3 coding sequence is TGTGCCAGCAGCTCCGGGACTAGCGACTACGAGCAGTACTTC. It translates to CASSSGTSDYEQYF.

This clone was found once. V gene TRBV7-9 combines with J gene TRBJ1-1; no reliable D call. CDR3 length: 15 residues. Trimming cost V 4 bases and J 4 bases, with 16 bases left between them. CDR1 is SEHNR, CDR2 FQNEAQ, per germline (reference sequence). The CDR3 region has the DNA TGTGCCAGCAGCTCTGAGGGCGGCCTTGGCACTGAAGCTTTCTTT. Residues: CASSSEGGLGTEAFF.

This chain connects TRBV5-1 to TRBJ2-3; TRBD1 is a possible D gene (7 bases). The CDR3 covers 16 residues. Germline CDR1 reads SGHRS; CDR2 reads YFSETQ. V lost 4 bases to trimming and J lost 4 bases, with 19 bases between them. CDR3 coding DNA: TGCGCCAGCAGCCTTGGGGCAGGGGGGAATTCAGATACGCAGTATTTT. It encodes CASSLGAGGNSDTQYF. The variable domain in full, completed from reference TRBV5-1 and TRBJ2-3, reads KAGVTQTPRYLIKTRGQQVTLSCSPISGHRSVSWYQQTPGQGLQFLFEYFSETQRNKGNFPGRFSGRQFSNSRSEMNVSTLELGDSALYLCASSLGAGGNSDTQYFGPGTRLTVL.

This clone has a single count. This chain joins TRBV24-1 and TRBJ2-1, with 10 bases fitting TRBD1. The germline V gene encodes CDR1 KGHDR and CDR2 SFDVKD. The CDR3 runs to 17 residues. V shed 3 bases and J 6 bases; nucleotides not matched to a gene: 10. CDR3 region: CATSDPKPGQGLNEQFF. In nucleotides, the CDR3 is TGTGCCACCAGTGATCCCAAGCCGGGACAGGGGCTCAATGAGCAGTTCTTC.

As DNA, the CDR3 is TGTGCCAGCAGTGAAAGATTTGGGACAGGGGGCGACTATGGCTACACCTTC. This encodes CASSERFGTGGDYGYTF. V and J are TRBV2 and TRBJ1-2; 12 bases fit TRBD1. Germline CDR1 reads SNHLY; CDR2 reads FYNNEI. The CDR3 has 17 amino acids. The V segment lost 2 bases and the J segment 3 bases; nucleotides outside the gene matches: 7.

The CDR3 sequence is CASSDEIWTEAFF. The CDR3 coding sequence is TGTGCCAGCAGTGATGAGATATGGACTGAAGCTTTCTTT. This chain links TRBV2 with TRBJ1-1; D is ambiguous. Germline loops: CDR1 SNHLY, CDR2 FYNNEI. The CDR3 is 13 amino acids. Trimming left V 3 bases short and J 5 bases short, with 10 bases between.

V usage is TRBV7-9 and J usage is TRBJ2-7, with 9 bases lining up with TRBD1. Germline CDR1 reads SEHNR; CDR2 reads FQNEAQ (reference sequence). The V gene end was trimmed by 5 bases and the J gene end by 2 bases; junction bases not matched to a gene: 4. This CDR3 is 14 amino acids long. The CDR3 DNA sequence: TGTGCCAGCAGCCCCGGGACAGGGCCCTACGAGCAGTACTTC. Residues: CASSPGTGPYEQYF. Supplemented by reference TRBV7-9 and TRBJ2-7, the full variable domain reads DTGVSQNPRHKITKRGQNVTFRCDPISEHNRLYWYRQTLGQGPEFLTYFQNEAQLEKSRLLSDRFSAERPKGSFSTLEIQRTEQGDSAMYLCASSPGTGPYEQYFGPGTRLTVT.

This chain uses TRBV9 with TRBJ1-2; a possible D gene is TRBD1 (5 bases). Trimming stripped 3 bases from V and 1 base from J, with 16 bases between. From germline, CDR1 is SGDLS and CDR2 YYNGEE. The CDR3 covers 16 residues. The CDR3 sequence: CASSAPKWGYNYGYTF. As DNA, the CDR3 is TGTGCCAGCAGCGCCCCAAAATGGGGCTATAACTATGGCTACACCTTC.

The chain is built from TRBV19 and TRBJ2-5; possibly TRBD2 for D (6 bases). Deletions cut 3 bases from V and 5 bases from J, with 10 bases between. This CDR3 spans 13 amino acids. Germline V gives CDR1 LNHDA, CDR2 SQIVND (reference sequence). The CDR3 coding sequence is TGTGCCAGTAGTATGGAGGGTAGGGAGACCCAGTACTTC. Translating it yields CASSMEGRETQYF. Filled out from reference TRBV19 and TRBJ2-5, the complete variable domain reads DGGITQSPKYLFRKEGQNVTLSCEQNLNHDAMYWYRQDPGQGLRLIYYSQIVNDFQKGDIAEGYSVSREKKESFPLTVTSAQKNPTAFYLCASSMEGRETQYFGPGTRLLVL.

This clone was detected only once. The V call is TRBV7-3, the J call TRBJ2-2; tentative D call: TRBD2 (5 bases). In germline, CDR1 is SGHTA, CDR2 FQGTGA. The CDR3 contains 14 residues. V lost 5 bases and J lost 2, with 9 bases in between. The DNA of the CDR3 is TGTGCCAGCAGCCGGACTCCAAACACCGGGGAGCTGTTTTTT. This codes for CASSRTPNTGELFF.

The CDR3 here is CASSLGRAGGEQFF. The CDR3 DNA is TGTGCCAGCAGCTTAGGCCGGGCGGGAGGGGAGCAGTTCTTC. This chain joins TRBV13 and TRBJ2-1; 9 positions agree with TRBD2. This CDR3 comprises 14 residues. The junction had 4 bases not matched to a gene; V was cut back by 0 bases and J by 10 bases. Germline CDR1 PRHDT, CDR2 FYEKMQ (reference sequence).

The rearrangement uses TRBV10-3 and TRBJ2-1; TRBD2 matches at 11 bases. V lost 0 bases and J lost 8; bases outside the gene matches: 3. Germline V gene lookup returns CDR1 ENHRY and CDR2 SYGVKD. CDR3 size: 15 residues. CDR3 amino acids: CAISESLLAGDEQFF. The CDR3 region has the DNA TGTGCCATCAGTGAGTCACTACTAGCGGGAGATGAGCAGTTCTTC.

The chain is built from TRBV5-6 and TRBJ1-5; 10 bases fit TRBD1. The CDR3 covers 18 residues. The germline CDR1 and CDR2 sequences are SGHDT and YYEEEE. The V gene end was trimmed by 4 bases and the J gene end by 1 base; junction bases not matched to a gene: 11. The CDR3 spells CASSTRDRGTGSNQPQHF. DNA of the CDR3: TGTGCCAGCAGCACCCGGGACAGGGGTACAGGCAGCAATCAGCCCCAGCATTTT.

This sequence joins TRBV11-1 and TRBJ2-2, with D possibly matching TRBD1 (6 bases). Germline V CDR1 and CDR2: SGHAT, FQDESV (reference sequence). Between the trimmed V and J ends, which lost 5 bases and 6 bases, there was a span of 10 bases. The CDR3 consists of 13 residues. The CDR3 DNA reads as TGTGCCAGCAGCACAGGGTCCGCCGGGGAGCTGTTTTTT. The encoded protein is CASSTGSAGELFF.

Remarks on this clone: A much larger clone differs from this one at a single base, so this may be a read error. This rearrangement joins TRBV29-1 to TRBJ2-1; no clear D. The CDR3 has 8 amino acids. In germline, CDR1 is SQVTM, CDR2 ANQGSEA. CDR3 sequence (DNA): TGCAGCGTTGAAAAAACGGTCTTC. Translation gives CSVEKTVF.

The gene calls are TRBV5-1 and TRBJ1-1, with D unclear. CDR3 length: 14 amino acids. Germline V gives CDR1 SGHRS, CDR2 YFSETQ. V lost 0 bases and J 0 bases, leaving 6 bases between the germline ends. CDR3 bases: TGCGCCAGCAGCTTGGAACTGATGAACACTGAAGCTTTCTTT. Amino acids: CASSLELMNTEAFF.

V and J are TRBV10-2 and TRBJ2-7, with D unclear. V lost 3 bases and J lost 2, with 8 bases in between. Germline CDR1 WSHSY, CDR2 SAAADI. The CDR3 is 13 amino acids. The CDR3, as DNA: TGCGCCAGCAGTGATCAGGTTGCCTACGAGCAGTACTTC. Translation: CASSDQVAYEQYF.